Listed below are T cell receptor beta chains from one sample, sequenced in a study of CD8 T cells in ankylosing spondylitis. TCRdb re-analysed the 5' RACE reads in MiXCR, keeping a single row per CDR3 protein. The sample has 100,000 to 150,000 distinct CDR3 sequences, 17% seen once. The sequenced sample consisted of blood, either unsorted or a sorted T cell fraction (not recorded which). Receptors originate from a male donor with ankylosing spondylitis. The CDR3 runs from the conserved cysteine through the conserved F or W. A D gene is named only where the DNA matches it firmly. Clone size appears in some rows only: once, few, many, or a class for an expanded clone.

size: .
D: TRBD2
V: TRBV27
J: TRBJ2-3
DNA: TGTGCCAGCAGTTTGGGGCGGGAGGGCCTCCCAGATACGCAGTATTTT
CDR3: CASSLGREGLPDTQYF

size: many
D: .
V: TRBV14
J: TRBJ1-1
DNA: TGTGCCAGCAGCCACGTTACAGGCTCTGAAGCTTTCTTT
CDR3: CASSHVTGSEAFF

size: .
D: TRBD2
V: TRBV2
J: TRBJ2-7
DNA: TGTGCCAGCAGCGAAATGGGACTAGCGGAACCCTACGAGCAGTACTTC
CDR3: CASSEMGLAEPYEQYF

size: few
D: .
V: TRBV29-1
J: TRBJ2-7
DNA: TGCAGCGTTGGTCTTACCTACGAGCAGTACTTC
CDR3: CSVGLTYEQYF

size: many
D: .
V: TRBV20-1
J: TRBJ1-5
DNA: TGCAGTGCTAATGTCGTTGTTACAGGGTCGGGTAATAGCAATCAGCCCCAGCATTTT
CDR3: CSANVVVTGSGNSNQPQHF

size: few
D: TRBD2
V: TRBV12-3/TRBV12-4
J: TRBJ2-1
DNA: TGTGCCAGCAGTTTGGAGACTAGCGGGACCAATGAGCAGTTCTTC
CDR3: CASSLETSGTNEQFF

size: .
D: .
V: TRBV27
J: TRBJ2-5
DNA: TGTGCCAGCAGTCCCCGTCACTACCCCCAAGAGACCCAGTACTTC
CDR3: CASSPRHYPQETQYF

size: .
D: .
V: TRBV28
J: TRBJ1-1
DNA: TGTGCCGGAACAGGGTACACTGAAGCTTTCTTT
CDR3: CAGTGYTEAFF

size: few
D: .
V: TRBV5-1
J: TRBJ2-1
DNA: TGCGCCAGCAGCGGAACAGGTTCCTACAATGAGCAGTTCTTC
CDR3: CASSGTGSYNEQFF

size: few
D: .
V: TRBV25-1
J: TRBJ1-6
DNA: TGTGCCAGCAGGTCCCCTTGGGTTAATTCACCCCTCCACTTT
CDR3: CASRSPWVNSPLHF

size: .
D: .
V: TRBV28
J: TRBJ2-5
DNA: TGTGCCAGCAGTTTTAAGTCAGGTTCCTCCCGTCCGGGGTACTTC
CDR3: CASSFKSGSSRPGYF